These 27 T cell receptor beta chains came from one sample sequenced in a study of T cell clones after liver transplantation. The protocol was immunoSEQ multiplex PCR, while the TCRdb copy is restricted to in-frame clones and leaves out a portion. The profile shows fewer than 80,000 clones, around 84% of them singletons. Material: CD4+ T cells from blood, obtained 48 months after liver transplant. The receptor set was obtained from a human patient who received a liver transplant. Some T cells may be the graft donor's.

The J gene is TRBJ1-2, the V gene TRBV11-2; D unclear. Germline assignment: CDR1 SGHAT and CDR2 FQNNGV. This CDR3 is built from 14 residues. Trimming left V 1 base short and J 4 bases short, with 10 bases between. The CDR3 spells CASSLGSVLYGYTF. Here the CDR3 DNA reads TGTGCCAGCAGCTTAGGCAGCGTTCTCTATGGCTACACCTTC.

The chain has TRBV7-3 and TRBJ2-1; D may be TRBD2 (6 bases). V shed 4 bases and J shed 9 bases, with 10 bases lying between them. Germline V lookup: CDR1 SGHTA, CDR2 FQGTGA. The length of the CDR3 is 12 residues. The CDR3 loop reads CASSSPGGEQFF. The CDR3 bases are TGTGCCAGCAGCTCCCCCGGGGGTGAGCAGTTCTTC.

The chain is built from TRBV19 and TRBJ2-7, with a possible D match to TRBD1 (5 bases). The V and J ends lost 5 bases and 3 bases respectively, with 14 bases between them. Germline V gives CDR1 LNHDA, CDR2 SQIVND (reference sequence). This CDR3 is 14 amino acids long. CDR3 in amino acids: CASSPFKGIYEQYF. The DNA for the CDR3 is TGTGCCAGTAGTCCTTTTAAGGGGATCTACGAGCAGTACTTC.

V is TRBV27 and J is TRBJ2-7, with D possibly TRBD2 on 6 matching bases. The CDR3 extends over 14 amino acids. V lost 4 bases and J lost 2, with 12 bases in between. Germline-derived CDR1 and CDR2 are MNHEY and SMNVEV (reference sequence). The CDR3 DNA reads as TGTGCCAGCAGTTACCGGGACTTCACCTACGAGCAGTACTTC. Amino acids: CASSYRDFTYEQYF.

The chain is built from TRBV11-3 and TRBJ2-5; a weak D match, TRBD1 (6 bases). The germline V and J ends were trimmed by 0 bases and 4 bases, with 9 bases remaining between them. The germline V gene encodes CDR1 SGHNT and CDR2 YENEEA. The CDR3 consists of 14 residues. The CDR3, as DNA: TGTGCCAGCAGCTTAGATGTAGGGGGAGAGACCCAGTACTTC. It codes for CASSLDVGGETQYF.

The rearrangement joins TRBV11-3 to TRBJ2-7; 9 nucleotides align to TRBD2. J gave up 3 bases and V 0 bases, and 12 bases lay outside the gene matches. The CDR3 loop spans 18 amino acids. Per the germline V gene, CDR1 is SGHNT and CDR2 is YENEEA. The CDR3 DNA follows: TGTGCCAGCAGCTTAGATCATAGTCGTCTAGCGGGGCGCTACGAGCAGTACTTC. It encodes CASSLDHSRLAGRYEQYF. The full variable domain, completed using reference TRBV11-3 and TRBJ2-7, is EAGVVQSPRYKIIEKKQPVAFWCNPISGHNTLYWYLQNLGQGPELLIRYENEEAVDDSQLPKDRFSAERLKGVDSTLKIQPAELGDSAVYLCASSLDHSRLAGRYEQYFGPGTRLTVT.

A single count supports this clone. No conserved phenylalanine or tryptophan ends this CDR3, so it is likely a read error. This rearrangement joins TRBV30 to TRBJ2-4, with D maybe TRBD1 (6 bases). Germline-derived CDR1 and CDR2 are GTSNPN and SVGIG (reference sequence). Trimming removed 0 bases at V and 9 bases at J, with 18 bases between. CDR3 length equals 15 residues. The CDR3 DNA is TGTGCCTGGAGTGTTGGTGTACAGGGTGACGGCATTCAGTACCTC. The encoded protein is CAWSVGVQGDGIQYL.

Turning to this clone: At one of its ends the junction is not consistent with the germline gene, which may arise from a read error. Within the sample, other DNA sequences also encode this same CDR3. The gene calls are TRBV10-3 and TRBJ2-5, with TRBD2 matching 8 bases. From germline, CDR1 is ENHRY and CDR2 SYGVKD. The CDR3 length is 16 residues. This chain's CDR3 is CAISEGTGGSEETQYF. The CDR3 DNA reads TGTGCCATCAGTGAGGGAACGGGAGGGTCGGAAGAAACCCAGTACTTC.

The chain recombines TRBV7-2 with TRBJ2-1; 10 nucleotides line up with TRBD2. The CDR3 length is 16 residues. Germline V CDR1 and CDR2: SGHTA, FQGNSA. Trimming cost V 5 bases and J 8 bases; bases outside gene matches: 12. The CDR3 loop is CASSRVAGGSWDEQFF. Here the CDR3 DNA reads TGTGCCAGCAGCAGAGTAGCGGGAGGCTCCTGGGATGAGCAGTTCTTC.

The V and J genes are TRBV5-1 and TRBJ1-6; 7 nucleotides agree with TRBD1. The CDR3 loop spans 16 amino acids. The trim removed 4 bases at V and 6 bases at J, leaving 10 bases unmatched. Per the germline V gene, CDR1 is SGHRS and CDR2 is YFSETQ. Here the CDR3 DNA reads TGCGCCAGCAGCGACAGGGACAGCCTAAGTAATTCACCCCTCCACTTT. This encodes CASSDRDSLSNSPLHF.

The gene calls are TRBV18 and TRBJ1-2; tentatively, D is TRBD1 (5 bases). CDR3 length equals 14 residues. Trimming removed 6 bases at V and 8 bases at J, with 19 bases between. From germline, CDR1 is KGHSH and CDR2 LQKENI. The DNA for the CDR3 is TGTGCCAGCTCCGAGCTCACAGGAGGGTCCGGCTACACCTTC. This encodes CASSELTGGSGYTF.

This clone appeared a few times. V is TRBV2 and J is TRBJ1-5; tentatively, D is TRBD1 (5 bases). V lost 7 bases to trimming and J lost 9 bases, with 10 bases between them. The CDR3 extends over 11 amino acids. In germline, CDR1 is SNHLY, CDR2 FYNNEI. The CDR3, as DNA: TGTGCCAGCAATGGGGCGGGGCCCCAGCATTTT. Translated, it gives CASNGAGPQHF.

This clone turned up a few times. The chain is built from TRBV6-6 and TRBJ2-1; D is ambiguous. The ends were cut back, 6 bases at V and 3 bases at J, with 9 bases in the middle. The CDR3 extends over 13 amino acids. Germline V gene lookup returns CDR1 MNHNY and CDR2 SVGAGI (reference sequence). The CDR3 DNA is TGTGCCAGCAGAGCACAGAGCTACAATGAGCAGTTCTTC. Protein: CASRAQSYNEQFF.

The V and J genes are TRBV6-5 and TRBJ2-4, with 9 bases identical to TRBD1. Germline values: CDR1 MNHEY, CDR2 SVGAGI. Trimming removed 5 bases from V and 8 bases from J; junction bases left unmatched: 10. CDR3 length equals 15 residues. CDR3 DNA: TGTGCCAGCAGTAGGGGACAGGGACGGCGGGACATTCAGTACTTC. Encoded protein: CASSRGQGRRDIQYF.

The count of this clone is one. The chain is built from TRBV11-2 and TRBJ2-7, with a tentative D call TRBD2 (5 bases). This CDR3 is built from 14 residues. CDR1 SGHAT and CDR2 FQNNGV come from the germline V gene. V lost 1 base and J 3 bases, leaving 10 bases between the germline ends. DNA of the CDR3: TGTGCCAGCAGCTTAGGACCCGGGAACTACGAGCAGTACTTC. It specifies CASSLGPGNYEQYF.

In this sample, this clone turned up once. The chain joins TRBV2 to TRBJ2-2; possibly TRBD1 or TRBD2 for D (5 bases each). The length of the CDR3 is 15 residues. V was cut by 7 bases and J by 0 bases, with 12 bases left in between. From germline, CDR1 is SNHLY and CDR2 FYNNEI. The CDR3 nucleotides read TGTGCCAGCAAATGGGACCCCTCGAACACCGGGGAGCTGTTTTTT. Encoded protein: CASKWDPSNTGELFF.

In nucleotides, the CDR3 is TGTGCCAGCAGTGATTCGCTAGCGGCAGTGGACGAGCAGTACTTC. Amino acid sequence: CASSDSLAAVDEQYF. V and J are TRBV7-9 and TRBJ2-7; 7 bases line up with TRBD2. V shed 6 bases and J 5 bases; nucleotides not matched to a gene: 13. The CDR3 contains 15 residues. CDR1 and CDR2 (germline): SEHNR, FQNEAQ (reference sequence).

The chain recombines TRBV9 with TRBJ2-3; TRBD2 aligns across 9 bases. The CDR3 length is 18 residues. The J segment lost 3 bases and the V segment lost 1 base, leaving 12 bases of the junction unmatched. CDR1 and CDR2 (germline): SGDLS, YYNGEE. The CDR3 reads CASSVRGSGSGRTDTQYF. CDR3 DNA: TGTGCCAGCAGCGTACGAGGTAGCGGGAGCGGAAGGACAGATACGCAGTATTTT. Full variable domain (outside the CDR3, taken from reference TRBV9 and TRBJ2-3): DSGVTQTPKHLITATGQRVTLRCSPRSGDLSVYWYQQSLDQGLQFLIQYYNGEERAKGNILERFSAQQFPDLHSELNLSSLELGDSALYFCASSVRGSGSGRTDTQYFGPGTRLTVL.

The rearrangement joins TRBV27 to TRBJ2-1, with 9 positions matching TRBD2. With 6 bases clipped from V and 5 bases from J, the junction kept 14 bases outside the gene matches. This CDR3 has 17 amino acids. Germline V gene data show CDR1 as MNHEY and CDR2 as SMNVEV (reference sequence). The CDR3 nucleotides are TGTGCCAGCAGCCCTACCCTTAGCGGGAGTGGTAACAATGAGCAGTTCTTC. Protein sequence: CASSPTLSGSGNNEQFF.

This clone was detected only once. This rearrangement joins TRBV5-5 to TRBJ1-3; D is perhaps TRBD1 (6 bases). The V end lost 5 bases, the J end lost 0 bases, and 12 bases lay between the germline ends. The CDR3 is 15 residues long. CDR1 and CDR2 from the germline V gene are SGHKS and YYEKEE (reference sequence). The CDR3 protein is CASRPTGTSGNTIYF. The CDR3 region has the DNA TGTGCCAGCAGACCTACAGGGACCTCTGGAAACACCATATATTTT.

The chain couples TRBV5-1 to TRBJ2-3; D gene uncertain. V dropped 4 bases and J dropped 0 bases, with 12 bases sitting between them. CDR1 and CDR2 from the germline V gene are SGHRS and YFSETQ. This CDR3 comprises 15 residues. Here the CDR3 reads CASSPTDGSTDTQYF. The CDR3 DNA follows: TGCGCCAGCAGCCCTACCGATGGGAGCACAGATACGCAGTATTTT.

The chain is built from TRBV7-2 and TRBJ1-5; a weak D match, TRBD1 (6 bases). V lost 3 bases, J lost 7 bases, and 10 bases lay in between. Per the germline V gene, CDR1 is SGHTA and CDR2 is FQGNSA. This CDR3 region has 13 residues. For the CDR3, the DNA is TGTGCCAGCAGCTTCAGGGGTGGGCAGCCCCAGCATTTT. This gives the protein CASSFRGGQPQHF.

The chain joins TRBV7-3 to TRBJ1-2; D is possibly TRBD1 (5 bases). This CDR3 is 14 amino acids long. The V gene lost 2 bases and the J gene lost 3 bases, with 10 bases spanning the gap. The V gene's germline CDR1 is SGHTA and CDR2 FQGTGA. The CDR3 bases are TGTGCCAGCAGCTTAGAGGGGAGTGACTATGGCTACACCTTC. Its translation is CASSLEGSDYGYTF.

The rearrangement joins TRBV9 to TRBJ2-5, with D perhaps TRBD2 (5 bases). The CDR3 sequence is 14 residues long. V shed 0 bases and J shed 3 bases, with 9 bases lying between them. Germline CDR1 and CDR2: SGDLS and YYNGEE. In nucleotides, the CDR3 is TGTGCCAGCAGCGTAGGTCAAGCGGAAGAGACCCAGTACTTC. Translation: CASSVGQAEETQYF.

The rearrangement links TRBV18 to TRBJ2-5; either TRBD1 or TRBD2 may supply D (5 bases each). The CDR3 contains 15 residues. The V end lost 2 bases, the J end lost 2 bases, and 12 bases lay between the germline ends. The germline CDR1 and CDR2 sequences are KGHSH and LQKENI. CDR3 DNA sequence: TGTGCCAGCTCACCAGCCGGGGCAGTTCAAGAGACCCAGTACTTC. It encodes CASSPAGAVQETQYF.

This chain links TRBV19 with TRBJ1-1; 8 bases match TRBD1. Per the germline V gene, CDR1 is LNHDA and CDR2 is SQIVND (reference sequence). This CDR3 spans 15 amino acids. The V and J ends lost 5 bases and 5 bases, in that order; junction bases with no gene match: 10. DNA of the CDR3: TGTGCCAGTAGTGCCTTACCCGGGACAGGAACTGAAGCTTTCTTT. Protein product: CASSALPGTGTEAFF.

V gene TRBV5-6 combines with J gene TRBJ2-1, with 11 bases identical to TRBD2. The CDR3 consists of 17 residues. Germline CDR1 SGHDT, CDR2 YYEEEE. The junction had 9 bases not matched to a gene; V was cut back by 5 bases and J by 2 bases. This CDR3 reads CASSRLAGRRAYNEQFF. CDR3 DNA: TGTGCCAGCAGTCGACTAGCGGGGAGGCGGGCCTACAATGAGCAGTTCTTC.